This passage covers 22 T cell receptor beta chains from one sample sequenced in a study of blood T cell repertoires in COVID-19. The data were produced by immunoSEQ multiplex PCR, yet TCRdb's version contains in-frame clones alone and is incomplete. The sample yields about 260,000 clones, around nine tenths seen once. Input material: peripheral blood. The receptors come from a man aged 35-49 years with active or convalescent COVID-19.

The chain couples TRBV7-3 to TRBJ2-2, with D hard to call. This CDR3 spans 12 amino acids. Germline V gene sequence: CDR1 SGHTA, CDR2 FQGTGA. The V end was cut by 5 bases, the J end by 6 bases, with 7 bases between. The CDR3 here is CASSRFPGELFF. Here the CDR3 DNA reads TGTGCCAGCAGCCGTTTCCCCGGGGAGCTGTTTTTT.

The chain uses TRBV19 and TRBJ2-7; 10 bases agree with TRBD2. CDR1 is LNHDA and CDR2 is SQIVND in the germline V gene (reference sequence). Losses at the gene ends were 4 bases for V and 3 bases for J; bases not matched to a gene: 0. The CDR3 loop spans 13 amino acids. In nucleotides, the CDR3 is TGTGCCAGTAGTAGACTAGCGGGCTACGAGCAGTACTTC. Protein product: CASSRLAGYEQYF.

This rearrangement joins TRBV24-1 to TRBJ2-2; D may be TRBD2 (6 bases). CDR3 length: 16 residues. Trimming removed 4 bases at V and 4 bases at J, with 15 bases between. The germline V gene has CDR1 KGHDR and CDR2 SFDVKD. CDR3 DNA: TGTGCCACCAGTGACCCGGCGGGGAGAGCCACCGGGGAGCTGTTTTTT. Translating gives CATSDPAGRATGELFF.

The chain joins TRBV11-2 to TRBJ2-2; unclear D gene. Germline loops: CDR1 SGHAT, CDR2 FQNNGV. This CDR3 comprises 14 residues. V was pared by 1 base and J by 7 bases, with 10 bases between. The CDR3 here is CASSLVAAGGELFF. In nucleotides, the CDR3 is TGTGCCAGCAGCTTAGTGGCCGCAGGCGGGGAGCTGTTTTTT.

This clone was picked up one time. The chain uses TRBV24-1 and TRBJ2-2, with 10 nucleotides matching TRBD1. The CDR3 has 15 amino acids. From germline, CDR1 is KGHDR and CDR2 SFDVKD. V dropped 6 bases and J dropped 5; count of bases not matched to a gene: 5. CDR3 sequence reads: CATSIDRGRTGELFF. DNA for the CDR3: TGTGCCACCAGTATTGACAGGGGGCGGACCGGGGAGCTGTTTTTT.

The chain joins TRBV2 to TRBJ2-5, with a possible D match to TRBD1 (6 bases). The CDR3 runs to 14 residues. Germline CDR1 and CDR2: SNHLY and FYNNEI. V shed 6 bases and J shed 5 bases, with 16 bases lying between them. The CDR3 reads CASRAQTGLETQYF. The CDR3 bases are TGTGCCAGCAGAGCGCAAACAGGGTTGGAGACCCAGTACTTC.

The chain joins TRBV10-2 to TRBJ1-1; a weak D match, TRBD1 (5 bases). The germline V and J ends were trimmed by 6 bases and 1 base, with 9 bases remaining between them. CDR3 length: 13 residues. Germline CDR1 is WSHSY and CDR2 is SAAADI. This chain's CDR3 is CASRGQGNTEAFF. The CDR3 region has the DNA TGCGCCAGCAGGGGGCAGGGGAACACTGAAGCTTTCTTT.

This clone was counted only a few times. This sequence joins TRBV4-1 and TRBJ2-7; tentative D call: TRBD1 (5 bases). Germline assignment: CDR1 MGHRA and CDR2 YSYEKL. The germline V and J ends were trimmed by 4 bases and 5 bases, with 9 bases remaining between them. The CDR3 length is 12 residues. Here the CDR3 reads CASSLKGDEQYF. The CDR3 bases are TGCGCCAGCAGCCTTAAAGGGGACGAGCAGTACTTC.

V and J are TRBV9 and TRBJ2-2; D is ambiguous. The CDR3 is made up of 13 amino acids. V was pared by 4 bases and J by 3 bases, with 7 bases between. CDR1 is SGDLS, CDR2 YYNGEE, per germline. The CDR3: CASSPYHTGELFF. For the CDR3, the DNA is TGTGCCAGCAGCCCGTATCACACCGGGGAGCTGTTTTTT.

V gene TRBV7-9 combines with J gene TRBJ2-5; TRBD1 is a possible D gene (6 bases). CDR1 and CDR2 (germline): SEHNR, FQNEAQ (reference sequence). The CDR3 consists of 13 residues. Trimming removed 5 bases from V and 5 bases from J, with 12 bases in between. In DNA, the CDR3 is TGTGCCAGCAGCCTACAGGGTTTGGAGACCCAGTACTTC. This sequence encodes CASSLQGLETQYF.

V is TRBV6-5 and J is TRBJ2-1; D may be TRBD1 (6 bases). From germline, CDR1 is MNHEY and CDR2 SVGAGI. CDR3 size: 11 residues. V was shortened by 8 bases and J by 9 bases, with 11 bases between the two germline ends. CDR3 sequence reads: CASFQGTEQFF. Written as DNA, the CDR3 is TGTGCCAGCTTTCAGGGGACTGAGCAGTTCTTC.

The V gene is TRBV9, the J gene TRBJ2-7; D perhaps matches TRBD1 (6 bases). Germline CDR1 and CDR2: SGDLS and YYNGEE. The V end was cut by 2 bases, the J end by 4 bases, with 16 bases between. CDR3 size: 15 residues. The CDR3 sequence is CASSVGAGAPYEQYF. The CDR3 coding sequence is TGTGCCAGCAGCGTGGGTGCAGGGGCTCCGTACGAGCAGTACTTC.

The chain's CDR3 is CASSFTGLADYEQYF. In DNA form, the CDR3 reads TGCGCCAGCAGCTTCACGGGACTAGCGGATTACGAGCAGTACTTC. The chain joins TRBV5-1 to TRBJ2-7; 11 bases line up with TRBD2. CDR1 SGHRS and CDR2 YFSETQ come from the germline V gene. This CDR3 region has 15 residues. V dropped 2 bases and J dropped 4; count of bases not matched to a gene: 5.

This sequence joins TRBV10-1 and TRBJ2-1; 8 bases are a match to TRBD1. CDR1 and CDR2 from the germline V gene are WNHNN and SYGVQD (reference sequence). This CDR3 region has 15 residues. With V trimmed by 2 bases and J by 9 bases, 9 bases remained unmatched. CDR3 sequence reads: CASSEPGTGQREQFF. Here the CDR3 DNA reads TGCGCCAGCAGTGAGCCCGGGACAGGCCAACGTGAGCAGTTCTTC.

The chain links TRBV2 to TRBJ2-1; possibly TRBD2 for D (6 bases). V lost 7 bases to trimming and J lost 8 bases, with 18 bases between them. Germline CDR1 SNHLY, CDR2 FYNNEI. This CDR3 is built from 14 residues. The CDR3 loop is CASKNSGGVDEQFF. CDR3 DNA sequence: TGTGCCAGCAAGAATAGCGGCGGAGTGGATGAGCAGTTCTTC. Filled out from reference TRBV2 and TRBJ2-1, the complete variable domain reads EPEVTQTPSHQVTQMGQEVILRCVPISNHLYFYWYRQILGQKVEFLVSFYNNEISEKSEIFDDQFSVERPDGSNFTLKIRSTKLEDSAMYFCASKNSGGVDEQFFGPGTRLTVL.

The rearrangement uses TRBV12-3 or TRBV12-4 and TRBJ2-7, with TRBD2 identical over 10 bases. The trim removed 5 bases at V and 7 bases at J, leaving 5 bases unmatched. The CDR3 is 13 residues long. CDR3 sequence: CASSLLAGEEQYF. DNA for the CDR3: TGTGCCAGCAGTCTCCTAGCGGGAGAGGAGCAGTACTTC.

CDR3 nucleotide sequence: TGTGCCAGCAGCCCAGCGGGAGTGGACAATGAGCAGTTCTTC. It yields the protein CASSPAGVDNEQFF. The rearrangement uses TRBV3-1 (or the pseudogene TRBV3-2) and TRBJ2-1; 8 bases align to TRBD2. Germline values: CDR1 LGHDT, CDR2 YNNKEL (reference sequence). The CDR3 is 14 residues long. V was clipped by 4 bases and J by 5 bases; unmatched bases: 4.

V and J are TRBV9 and TRBJ2-1; 12 nucleotides align to TRBD2. The CDR3 runs to 18 residues. Germline CDR1 reads SGDLS; CDR2 reads YYNGEE. Germline trimming cut 4 bases from V and 0 bases from J; bases unmatched to any gene: 8. The CDR3 DNA reads as TGTGCCAGCAGCCCAACGACTAGCGGGGGCAGCTCCTACAATGAGCAGTTCTTC. This codes for CASSPTTSGGSSYNEQFF.

This clone occurred once. This sequence joins TRBV29-1 and TRBJ1-4; 9 bases match TRBD1. The CDR3 spans 13 residues. V shed 7 bases, J shed 5 bases, and the junction held 5 bases outside the gene matches. Germline V CDR1 and CDR2: SQVTM, ANQGSEA. The CDR3 protein is CSAQGAGNEKLFF. The DNA for the CDR3 is TGCAGCGCACAGGGGGCCGGAAATGAAAAACTGTTTTTT. The full variable domain, its missing parts supplied by reference TRBV29-1 and TRBJ1-4, is SAVISQKPSRDICQRGTSLTIQCQVDSQVTMMFWYRQQPGQSLTLIATANQGSEATYESGFVIDKFPISRPNLTFSTLTVSNMSPEDSSIYLCSAQGAGNEKLFFGSGTQLSVL.

The chain employs TRBV7-2 and TRBJ1-1, with 7 nucleotides matching TRBD1. Germline V CDR1 and CDR2: SGHTA, FQGNSA. V gave up 4 bases and J gave up 9 bases; unmatched junction bases: 8. The CDR3 covers 13 residues. Written as DNA, the CDR3 is TGTGCCAGCAGCTCCGGACAGGCAATTAAAGCTTTCTTT. Residues: CASSSGQAIKAFF.

V usage is TRBV18 and J usage is TRBJ1-2, with D possibly matching TRBD1 (5 bases). Germline CDR1 KGHSH, CDR2 LQKENI. The CDR3 extends over 14 amino acids. V lost 3 bases to trimming and J lost 4 bases, with 12 bases between them. CDR3 loop: CASSPQGPAYGYTF. The CDR3 DNA reads as TGTGCCAGCTCACCCCAGGGCCCGGCCTATGGCTACACCTTC.

Regarding this clone: The same CDR3 arises from other DNA sequences in this sample as well. The chain recombines TRBV5-1 with TRBJ2-1; D is possibly TRBD2 (5 bases). From germline, CDR1 is SGHRS and CDR2 YFSETQ. V lost 4 bases and J lost 4, with 12 bases in between. This CDR3 region has 14 residues. The CDR3 DNA follows: TGCGCCAGCAGCCTCGGAGGCTCTTACAATGAGCAGTTCTTC. It encodes CASSLGGSYNEQFF.